Listed below are T cell receptor beta chains from one sample, sequenced in a study of cytomegalovirus exposure and HLA in healthy donors. TCRdb's table, derived via immunoSEQ multiplex PCR, lists solely in-frame clones and lacks some. In all, the sample yields around 200,000 clones. Sequencing used PBMCs. These receptors came from a woman in her thirties in good health and CMV-seropositive. Each CDR3 is given with its conserved first and last residue. Fields, in order: V gene, D gene, J gene, CDR3 DNA, CDR3 protein. A D gene is named only where the DNA matches it firmly.

TRBV6-1	-	TRBJ2-3	TGTGCCAGCAGTGAAGCATGGGGGAGGCTGAATACGCAGTATTTT	CASSEAWGRLNTQYF
TRBV9	-	TRBJ2-2	TGTGCCAGCAGCGTAGCGGGAGTGAACACCGGGGAGCTGTTTTTT	CASSVAGVNTGELFF
TRBV6-1	-	TRBJ1-4	TGTGCCAGCAGACAGCACGAGCCAACTAATGAAAAACTGTTTTTT	CASRQHEPTNEKLFF
TRBV6-1	-	TRBJ2-5	TGTGCCAGCAGTGGAGGGGAGACCCAGTACTTC	CASSGGETQYF
TRBV27	TRBD1	TRBJ1-1	TGTGCCAGCAGTTCGTCCCGGGACAGGGTTGGCACTGAAGCTTTCTTT	CASSSSRDRVGTEAFF
TRBV27	-	TRBJ1-2	TGTGCCAGCAGTGCCAGGCCGAACTATGGCTACACCTTC	CASSARPNYGYTF
TRBV5-1	-	TRBJ2-7	TGCGCCAGCAGCTTGCCGGAGAAAGGGGTCTACGAGCAGTACTTC	CASSLPEKGVYEQYF
TRBV9	-	TRBJ2-2	TGTGCCAGCAGCCCCCCCAGCGAGAACACCGGGGAGCTGTTTTTT	CASSPPSENTGELFF
TRBV4-3	TRBD2	TRBJ2-3	TGCGCCAGCAGCCCTAGCGGGTTGAGCACAGATACGCAGTATTTT	CASSPSGLSTDTQYF
TRBV5-1	-	TRBJ1-4	TGCGCCAGCAGGACGGGAACTAATGAAAAACTGTTTTTT	CASRTGTNEKLFF
TRBV27	TRBD2	TRBJ2-1	TGTGCCAGCGGGGGAACGACTAGCGTCTCCTACAATGAGCAGTTCTTC	CASGGTTSVSYNEQFF
TRBV2	-	TRBJ1-1	TGTGCCAGCAGCATCCCTGGACAGAGGAACACTGAAGCTTTCTTT	CASSIPGQRNTEAFF
TRBV6-5	-	TRBJ1-1	TGTGCCAGCAGAGACCCGGTTAGCCCGAACACTGAAGCTTTCTTT	CASRDPVSPNTEAFF
TRBV27	-	TRBJ2-5	TGTGCCAGCAGTTTTAGCCTCATGGCCAAAGAGACCCAGTACTTC	CASSFSLMAKETQYF
TRBV5-4	TRBD2	TRBJ2-7	TGTGCCAGCAGCTCGGGTTCGCGGGGGGGCCTCTACGAGCAGTACTTC	CASSSGSRGGLYEQYF
TRBV7-6	-	TRBJ2-3	TGTGCCAGCAGCTCCGGGACTAGCACAGATACGCAGTATTTT	CASSSGTSTDTQYF
TRBV7-9	-	TRBJ1-2	TGTGCCAGCAGCCTCGGGATTGAGGGCATCTATGGCTACACCTTC	CASSLGIEGIYGYTF
TRBV27	TRBD1	TRBJ1-2	TGTGCCAGCAGACGGACAGGGGGCGATGGCTACACCTTC	CASRRTGGDGYTF
TRBV27	-	TRBJ2-2	TGTGCCAGCACACAAGCGGACCCCGACGGGGAGCTGTTTTTT	CASTQADPDGELFF
TRBV6-1	TRBD2	TRBJ2-3	TGTGCCAGCGTAGCGGGAGGGCCGACAGATACGCAGTATTTT	CASVAGGPTDTQYF
TRBV29-1	TRBD1	TRBJ1-1	TGCAGCGTTGGGGGACAGTCGAACACTGAAGCTTTCTTT	CSVGGQSNTEAFF
TRBV7-9	-	TRBJ2-3	TGTGCCAGCAGCTTAGACCGGGAAGGCACAGATACGCAGTATTTT	CASSLDREGTDTQYF
TRBV7-2	TRBD1	TRBJ2-3	TGTGCCAGCAGCCCGGGACAGGGTTACACAGATACGCAGTATTTT	CASSPGQGYTDTQYF
TRBV20-1	-	TRBJ2-5	TGCAGTGCTCCCGAGTGGGAGACCCAGTACTTC	CSAPEWETQYF
TRBV5-1	TRBD1	TRBJ2-7	TGCGCCAGCAGCTTACAGGGGGCGGAATACGAGCAGTACTTC	CASSLQGAEYEQYF
TRBV6-1	TRBD2	TRBJ2-7	TGTGCCAGCAGTGAAGCGGTAGCGGGAGGTTACTACTACGAGCAGTACTTC	CASSEAVAGGYYYEQYF
TRBV5-1	-	TRBJ2-3	TGCGCCAGCAGCTTGTTGGGGGCGGGCGCAGATACGCAGTATTTT	CASSLLGAGADTQYF
TRBV10-1	TRBD1	TRBJ2-7	TGCGCCAGCATTACAGGGGGCGGCACCTACGAGCAGTACTTC	CASITGGGTYEQYF
TRBV28	TRBD2	TRBJ2-1	TGTGCCAGCAGTGGGGGACTAGCGGGAGGGCTAAAGCAGTTCTTC	CASSGGLAGGLKQFF